The sequence of this T cell receptor beta chain was determined in a study of blood T cell repertoires in COVID-19. As for the study in general: From the United States, Italy and Spain came samples of acute and convalescent COVID-19.

It was during active infection that Seattle patients were enrolled and then longitudinally followed. The repertoire was sequenced with immunoSEQ multiplex PCR; TCRdb's copy has only in-frame clones and lacks some. The sample holds around 370,000 clones; more than 70% are singletons and the top ten take approximately 7.4%. V was pared by 4 bases and J by 8 bases, with 14 bases between. The CDR3 runs to 13 residues. Germline values: CDR1 MDHEN, CDR2 SYDVKM. This receptor was identified in a woman aged 65 to 85 with COVID-19, enrolled during active disease. The rearrangement joins TRBV28 to TRBJ1-2; TRBD1 might be the D (6 bases). The sequencing sample was made of peripheral blood. The CDR3 here is CASSSRGSEGYTF. The CDR3 DNA reads TGTGCCAGCAGTTCGAGGGGGTCAGAAGGCTACACCTTC.